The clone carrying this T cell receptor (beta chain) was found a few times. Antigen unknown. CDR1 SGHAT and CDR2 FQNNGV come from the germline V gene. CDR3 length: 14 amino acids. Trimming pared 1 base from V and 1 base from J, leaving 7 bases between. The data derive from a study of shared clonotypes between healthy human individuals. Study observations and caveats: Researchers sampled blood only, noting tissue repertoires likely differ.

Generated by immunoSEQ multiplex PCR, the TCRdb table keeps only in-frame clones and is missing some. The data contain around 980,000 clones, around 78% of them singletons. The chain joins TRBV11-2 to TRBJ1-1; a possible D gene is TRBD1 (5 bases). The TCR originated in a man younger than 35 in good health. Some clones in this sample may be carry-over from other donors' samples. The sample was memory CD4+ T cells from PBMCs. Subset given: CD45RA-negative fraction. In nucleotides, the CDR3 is TGTGCCAGCAGCTTAGTTGGGACGAACACTGAAGCTTTCTTT. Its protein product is CASSLVGTNTEAFF.